These 28 T cell receptor beta chains originate from one sample sequenced in a study of cytomegalovirus exposure and HLA in healthy donors. Both 60 Vbeta primers and 13 Jbeta primers went into the PCR. Using immunoSEQ multiplex PCR, the repertoire was profiled, and TCRdb retains in-frame clones only, with some absent. The table shows about 200,000 clones, with 70% to 80% occurring only once. Sequencing input: PBMCs. The receptors stem from a male donor in good health and CMV-seropositive.

The chain carries TRBV15 and TRBJ1-4; unclear D gene. The germline V gene encodes CDR1 LNHNV and CDR2 YYDKDF (reference sequence). The germline V and J ends were trimmed by 1 base and 7 bases, with 4 bases remaining between them. The CDR3 consists of 12 residues. The chain's CDR3 is CATSRVAEKLFF. The CDR3 nucleotides are TGTGCCACCAGCAGAGTAGCTGAAAAACTGTTTTTT.

V is TRBV11-2 and J is TRBJ1-1; D not certain. CDR1 and CDR2 from the germline V gene are SGHAT and FQNNGV. V was cut by 0 bases and J by 13 bases, with 15 bases left in between. The CDR3 has 13 amino acids. CDR3 residues: CASSLESTSPGFF. In DNA form, the CDR3 reads TGTGCCAGCAGCTTAGAATCGACCTCTCCGGGTTTCTTT.

V and J are TRBV6-5 and TRBJ1-2; 7 bases are shared with TRBD1. CDR3 length: 14 amino acids. The ends lost 0 bases at V and 7 bases at J; junction bases unmatched: 5. The germline CDR1 and CDR2 sequences are MNHEY and SVGAGI. CDR3 loop: CASSYSRQGSGYTF. The DNA for the CDR3 is TGTGCCAGCAGTTACTCGAGACAGGGCTCTGGCTACACCTTC.

The V and J genes are TRBV6-1 and TRBJ2-7; 8 positions match TRBD2. Germline loops: CDR1 MNHNS, CDR2 SASEGT. The trim removed 10 bases at V and 3 bases at J, leaving 11 bases unmatched. This CDR3 spans 14 amino acids. CDR3 region: CATSRGTSYYEQYF. The CDR3 DNA reads as TGTGCCACCTCGCGAGGGACTAGTTACTACGAGCAGTACTTC.

The rearrangement joins TRBV30 to TRBJ1-2, with TRBD1 as a possible D gene (6 bases). V lost 1 base, J lost 6 bases, and 9 bases lay in between. The CDR3 runs 12 residues. Per germline, CDR1 GTSNPN and CDR2 SVGIG (reference sequence). The CDR3 sequence is CAWSAQGNGYTF. The DNA of the CDR3 is TGTGCCTGGAGTGCACAGGGTAATGGCTACACCTTC.

The chain recombines TRBV5-1 with TRBJ2-3, with a weak D call TRBD1 (6 bases). Trimming took off 1 base at V and 0 bases at J, with 15 bases between the two ends. CDR1 and CDR2 from the germline V gene are SGHRS and YFSETQ. The CDR3 spans 17 residues. The CDR3 is CASSLPKGTTSTDTQYF. As DNA, the CDR3 is TGCGCCAGCAGCTTGCCAAAGGGGACAACTAGCACAGATACGCAGTATTTT.

This chain links TRBV28 with TRBJ1-3; possible D gene TRBD1, 5 bases. This CDR3 contains 16 residues. The germline V and J ends were trimmed by 4 bases and 0 bases, with 13 bases remaining between them. Germline V CDR1 and CDR2: MDHEN, SYDVKM. The CDR3 nucleotides are TGTGCCAGCAGTTCACACCTTCAGGGCTCTGGAAACACCATATATTTT. As protein: CASSSHLQGSGNTIYF.

This chain joins TRBV7-9 and TRBJ1-5; D gene uncertain. The CDR3 covers 15 residues. V was trimmed by 1 base and J by 7 bases, leaving 14 bases between them. Per germline, CDR1 SEHNR and CDR2 FQNEAQ (reference sequence). CDR3 in amino acids: CASSLGRGERQPQHF. CDR3 DNA sequence: TGTGCCAGCAGCTTAGGGCGGGGAGAAAGGCAGCCCCAGCATTTT.

The V and J genes are TRBV15 and TRBJ2-5, with TRBD1 matching over 7 bases. The germline V gene encodes CDR1 LNHNV and CDR2 YYDKDF (reference sequence). The junction had 14 bases not matched to a gene; V was cut back by 0 bases and J by 4 bases. The CDR3 sequence is 18 residues long. The CDR3, as DNA: TGTGCCACCAGCAGAGATCACAGGGGCCCCATGTCCGGAGAGACCCAGTACTTC. Protein product: CATSRDHRGPMSGETQYF.

The chain couples TRBV7-9 to TRBJ1-4; 8 bases align to TRBD1. The CDR3 runs to 15 residues. Germline V CDR1 and CDR2: SEHNR, FQNEAQ (reference sequence). Trimming removed 1 base from V and 9 bases from J; junction bases left unmatched: 7. In DNA form, the CDR3 reads TGTGCCAGCAGCTTAGGGACAGGGTTTCCTCAAAAACTGTTTTTT. Protein: CASSLGTGFPQKLFF.

The gene calls are TRBV4-2 and TRBJ2-7, with a tentative D call TRBD2 (6 bases). The germline V gene has CDR1 LGHNA and CDR2 YNFKEQ. V shed 4 bases and J shed 6 bases, with 19 bases lying between them. The CDR3 has 15 amino acids. CDR3 residues: CASSLLPGGPSEQYF. The DNA for the CDR3 is TGTGCCAGCAGCCTACTTCCCGGGGGTCCCTCCGAGCAGTACTTC.

This chain links TRBV18 with TRBJ1-4; unclear D gene. Trimming cost V 6 bases and J 6 bases, with 8 bases left between them. Germline V gene data show CDR1 as KGHSH and CDR2 as LQKENI. The CDR3 is made up of 12 amino acids. Here the CDR3 reads CASSGGHEKLFF. As DNA, the CDR3 is TGTGCCAGCTCTGGCGGTCATGAAAAACTGTTTTTT.

The rearrangement joins TRBV7-9 to TRBJ1-2; D ambiguous. CDR3 length: 14 amino acids. V lost 5 bases and J 2 bases, leaving 12 bases between the germline ends. Germline assignment: CDR1 SEHNR and CDR2 FQNEAQ (reference sequence). In nucleotides, the CDR3 is TGTGCCAGCAGCGAGGGAGACACGAACTATGGCTACACCTTC. It encodes CASSEGDTNYGYTF.

This rearrangement joins TRBV6-6 to TRBJ2-7; 8 bases are a match to TRBD1. The V and J ends lost 5 bases and 6 bases, in that order; junction bases with no gene match: 9. Germline CDR1 reads MNHNY; CDR2 reads SVGAGI (reference sequence). The CDR3 is 14 amino acids. The CDR3 DNA sequence: TGTGCCAGCAGTACCCGGACAGGGTTTGGCGAGCAGTACTTC. Its protein is CASSTRTGFGEQYF.

The V call is TRBV7-2, the J call TRBJ2-7; 10 bases map to TRBD1. Germline CDR1 is SGHTA and CDR2 is FQGNSA. The V segment lost 5 bases and the J segment 3 bases; nucleotides outside the gene matches: 4. This CDR3 is 14 amino acids long. The CDR3 region is CASSRTGGNYEQYF. The CDR3 DNA sequence: TGTGCCAGCAGCCGGACAGGGGGTAACTACGAGCAGTACTTC.

V and J are TRBV7-6 and TRBJ2-1; 11 bases map to TRBD2. The CDR3 has 18 residues. V trimming: 7 bases; J trimming: 2 bases; junction bases outside the gene matches: 13. Germline loops: CDR1 SGHVS, CDR2 FNYEAQ. DNA for the CDR3: TGTGCCAGCACTATACTAGCGGGAGTCGGGCTTCCCTACAATGAGCAGTTCTTC. As protein: CASTILAGVGLPYNEQFF.

J is TRBJ2-7 and V is TRBV5-4, with a tentative D call TRBD1 (5 bases). Per germline, CDR1 SGHNT and CDR2 YYREEE (reference sequence). The CDR3 has 16 residues. The germline V and J ends were trimmed by 0 bases and 0 bases, with 13 bases remaining between them. The CDR3 protein is CASSLVGARSSYEQYF. In nucleotides, the CDR3 is TGTGCCAGCAGCTTGGTAGGGGCAAGGAGCTCCTACGAGCAGTACTTC.

This clone came up a few times. The chain combines TRBV7-8 with TRBJ2-6; no clear D. The CDR3 has 15 amino acids. V was cut by 2 bases and J by 0 bases, with 5 bases left in between. Germline CDR1 SGHVS, CDR2 FQNEAQ. The CDR3 here is CASSLHSSGANVLTF. CDR3 nucleotides: TGTGCCAGCAGCTTACACAGCTCTGGGGCCAACGTCCTGACTTTC.

This clone has more than one count but fewer than ten. This chain links TRBV7-2 with TRBJ2-1, with 11 bases identical to TRBD2. The CDR3 is made up of 13 amino acids. V trimming: 5 bases; J trimming: 12 bases; junction bases outside the gene matches: 6. Germline CDR1 reads SGHTA; CDR2 reads FQGNSA. CDR3 sequence reads: CASSQFSGRGQFF. CDR3 bases: TGTGCCAGCAGCCAATTTAGCGGGAGGGGGCAGTTCTTC.

The CDR3 is CASSDKTGGLPGGNEKLFF. The CDR3, as DNA: TGTGCCAGCAGTGATAAGACAGGGGGACTACCCGGGGGTAATGAAAAACTGTTTTTT. V gene TRBV28 combines with J gene TRBJ1-4; 9 positions match TRBD1. Per the germline V gene, CDR1 is MDHEN and CDR2 is SYDVKM. This CDR3 spans 19 amino acids. Trimming removed 5 bases from V and 4 bases from J; junction bases left unmatched: 17.

This clone was seen only a few times. The chain has TRBV7-2 and TRBJ2-1; TRBD2 agrees at 14 bases. Germline V gene data show CDR1 as SGHTA and CDR2 as FQGNSA. CDR3 length: 16 amino acids. With V trimmed by 5 bases and J by 5 bases, 5 bases remained unmatched. In nucleotides, the CDR3 is TGTGCCAGCAGCATGACTAGCGGGGGGGGTAACAATGAGCAGTTCTTC. This codes for CASSMTSGGGNNEQFF.

The CDR3 reads CASSIGTSGPEGETQYF. In DNA form, the CDR3 reads TGTGCCAGCAGTATTGGGACTAGCGGACCGGAGGGGGAGACCCAGTACTTC. This chain joins TRBV27 and TRBJ2-5, with 11 bases matching TRBD2. Germline V lookup: CDR1 MNHEY, CDR2 SMNVEV (reference sequence). This CDR3 comprises 17 residues. V was pared by 5 bases and J by 5 bases, with 13 bases of the junction left unmatched.

The sample holds a few counts of this clone. V and J are TRBV5-4 and TRBJ2-7; TRBD2 matches at 10 bases. CDR1 is SGHNT and CDR2 is YYREEE in the germline V gene (reference sequence). Unmatched junction bases numbered 4, after V lost 2 bases and J lost 2 bases. This CDR3 is built from 15 residues. CDR3 residues: CASSFGTSEPYEQYF. DNA of the CDR3: TGTGCCAGCAGCTTCGGGACTAGCGAGCCCTACGAGCAGTACTTC. The full variable domain, rest sourced from reference TRBV5-4 and TRBJ2-7, is ETGVTQSPTHLIKTRGQQVTLRCSSQSGHNTVSWYQQALGQGPQFIFQYYREEENGRGNFPPRFSGLQFPNYSSELNVNALELDDSALYLCASSFGTSEPYEQYFGPGTRLTVT.

For this clone: At one end, the junction sequence differs from germline, possibly due to a read error. This chain links TRBV7-9 with TRBJ2-7; D not resolved. The CDR3 consists of 11 residues. Germline V CDR1 and CDR2: SEHNR, FQNEAQ (reference sequence). The CDR3 protein is CSSSNLYEQYF. The CDR3 coding sequence is TGTTCCAGCAGCAATCTCTACGAGCAGTACTTC.

The V call is TRBV19, the J call TRBJ2-3, with 7 bases lining up with TRBD1. The ends lost 5 bases at V and 3 bases at J; junction bases unmatched: 11. The CDR3 sequence is 16 residues long. CDR1 LNHDA and CDR2 SQIVND come from the germline V gene (reference sequence). CDR3 loop: CASSPNQGVTTDTQYF. In DNA, the CDR3 is TGTGCCAGTAGTCCGAACCAGGGGGTTACGACAGATACGCAGTATTTT.

The rearrangement uses TRBV19 and TRBJ2-1, with D uncertain. CDR3 length: 12 residues. The germline gives CDR1 LNHDA, CDR2 SQIVND (reference sequence). Between the trimmed V and J ends, which lost 3 bases and 5 bases, there was a span of 5 bases. CDR3 DNA: TGTGCCAGTAGTATCTGGCACAATGAGCAGTTCTTC. Residues: CASSIWHNEQFF.

The chain has TRBV2 and TRBJ1-2; TRBD1 matches 7 bases. CDR3 length: 14 residues. Per germline, CDR1 SNHLY and CDR2 FYNNEI. Trimming cost V 2 bases and J 7 bases; bases outside gene matches: 7. CDR3 region: CASSERTGSSGYTF. Written as DNA, the CDR3 is TGTGCCAGCAGTGAACGGACAGGATCGTCTGGCTACACCTTC.

The rearrangement uses TRBV5-1 and TRBJ2-1; 8 positions match TRBD2. The junction had 12 bases not matched to a gene; V was cut back by 6 bases and J by 4 bases. The germline V gene has CDR1 SGHRS and CDR2 YFSETQ. The CDR3 has 16 residues. This CDR3 reads CASTIHLSGTYNEQFF. The CDR3 DNA reads TGCGCCAGCACAATCCACCTTAGCGGGACGTACAATGAGCAGTTCTTC.